The T cell receptor (beta chain) described here comes from a study of cytomegalovirus exposure and HLA in healthy donors listed by TCRdb under 2017. Study-wide context: An earlier analysis of approximately 640 of the donors reported roughly 300 Gb of sequence data and about 100 million unique TCR beta sequences from about 180 million T cells. To predict cytomegalovirus infection status, the study combined high-throughput TCR immunosequencing, statistical association of individual TCRs with disease status, and machine learning. Typing coverage varied by locus: roughly 629-640 donors for A, B, C, DRB1 and DQB1; roughly 560 for DQA1; more than 600 for DPA1; approximately 450 for DPB1. The study profiled the T cell repertoires of about 720 subjects by immunosequencing and related them to cytomegalovirus serostatus. Donor age, sex, ethnicity and CMV serostatus were collected together with the repertoire data. Among roughly 400 genotyped donors of the cohort, an average of approximately 220,000 unique TCR beta nucleotide sequences was sequenced per donor, of which approximately 19% were non-productive. Every discovery cohort repertoire had been produced on one sequencing platform. Genome-wide SNP genotypes for about three fifths of the roughly 670 donors were used in a later genetic analysis, which treated that subset as a discovery cohort. An early release that covered fewer than 800 HLA-typed donors contained approximately 300 gigabases of sequencing data and about 93 million unique TCR sequences. The aim of the study was to test whether cataloging public T cell receptors could identify signatures of past pathogen exposure. About five DR-DQ haplotypes were handled as single units for association and clustering because linkage in the cohort was strong. To decide whether each TCR beta V gene segment behaved as functional or pseudogenic, an earlier analysis of 587 of the donors relied on high-throughput TCR beta sequencing. Both class I and class II loci were covered by HLA typing, at four-digit resolution. Of the roughly 400 genotyped donors, around 81% fell in the genetic ancestry cluster associated with self-reported Caucasian donors. In the later analysis, no new phenotypic data were used to find candidate immune exposures; instead, reliance was placed on TCR beta sequences and their occurrence across donors. Along with the roughly 700-subject first cohort, a separate validation cohort of some 130 different subjects was used. A later analysis re-analyzed previously published TCR beta repertoires from roughly 630 donors and added high-resolution HLA genotyping to study TCR occurrence patterns. Overall study outcomes, separate from this receptor: A later analysis reported that several top co-occurrence clusters appeared linked to parvovirus B19, influenza, CMV and Epstein-Barr virus. In a later genetic analysis, fewer N-insertions in productive TCRs were reported among donors in an Asian-associated ancestry cluster than the roughly 640-donor mean. The classifier was reported to diagnose cytomegalovirus status with high specificity and sensitivity in both the original cohort and the validation cohort. According to the authors, the approach could potentially be generalized to other disease states and immunological phenotypes. This cohort had only TCR beta chains sequenced, and the lack of alpha or paired-chain data limited which features could be detected. At a false discovery rate of 0.05, a later analysis linked about 16,000 TCR beta sequences to specific HLA alleles. Three of the identified cytomegalovirus-associated TCR beta chains were confirmed in vitro to be specific for cytomegalovirus antigens. According to a later analysis, TCR association rates differed among HLA loci, with DRB1 alleles showing the most associated TCRs and HLA-C alleles showing the fewest. Some IMGT-functional V segments, including TRBV6-2 and TRBV6-3, could not be distinguished by the 87-base-pair reads and were therefore excluded. While some public TCRs were present in many individuals, most TCR sequences turned up only very rarely across donors. Most CMV-associated TCR beta chains appeared to be HLA-restricted in a later analysis, and the HLA associations seemed to be driven largely by CMV exposure. Broadly in line with IMGT annotations, most TCR beta V segments showed up in productive rearrangements about 87% or about 30% of the time in an earlier analysis of around 600 of the donors. A cluster of highly shared sequence variants was judged likely to be a technical artifact of the sequencing pipeline. A further reported finding was that TCR beta sequences accurately predicted the HLA-A and HLA-B alleles for most subjects in the first cohort. Correlated functional status among segregating V segments might reflect linkage disequilibrium, but an unknown experimental factor could not be ruled out. The study listed 164 TCR beta chains as associated with cytomegalovirus. The only immune exposure information available for the cohort was CMV serostatus. When HLA alleles, especially DR and DQ, strongly co-occurred, attributing TCR associations to individual alleles was difficult. The earlier analysis of almost 600 of the donors excluded some 16 rarely observed V segments, including chromosome 9 orphons, because counts were too low. A later genetic analysis associated a missense DCLRE1C variant with V-gene and J-gene trimming of TCR beta chains, and an independent cohort replicated the association. Roughly uniform sequencing depth across donors was assumed in presence/absence analyses, although this assumption may not hold. A later analysis found that HLA-associated TCR beta chains were more clonally expanded and had lower generation probabilities than equally common non-associated chains. Because HLA typing was unavailable for some donors at each locus, only the typed subset was used in association tests.

A distance of 2 bases separates the germline ends of V and J, which lose 3 bases and 3 bases respectively. According to the germline V gene (reference sequence), CDR1 reads DFQATT and CDR2 reads SNEGSKA. The CDR3 spans 10 residues, from the cysteine through the phenylalanine. Just CDR3 DNA is preserved here, 30 bases in frame from base 1. The cohort was made up of roughly 670 healthy bone marrow donors. At the time of sampling, every cohort member was nominally healthy, though immune exposures that went unrecorded were likely present. The donor tested CMV seronegative, placing the donor among the 352 seronegative members of the cohort. A peripheral blood sample was collected from each donor, and TCR beta sequencing was performed on peripheral blood mononuclear cells. Genomic DNA extraction from the blood cell samples was performed with the Qiagen DNeasy Blood Extraction Kit. This clone is a singleton in its sample. The antigen this receptor binds is unknown. Within one base of it there is no much larger clone, and no base qualities were kept.

Library preparation employed the immunoSEQ multiplex PCR assay. For the multiplex PCR, a mixture combining 60 forward primers for TCR Vbeta segments and 13 reverse primers for TCR Jbeta segments was used. A multiplex PCR assay on genomic DNA amplified the CDR3 region of rearranged TCR beta genes. The Illumina HiSeq System was used to sequence the amplified TCR beta libraries as 87-base-pair reads. Concerning the study's data processing: A later analysis counted some 74 million unique TCR beta chains across the 600 to 850 repertoires, and roughly 9.9 million of these chains were shared by at least two donors. Raw reads were error-corrected and collapsed into unique sequences with a nearest-neighbor algorithm that merged closely related sequences to remove PCR and sequencing errors. To assign V, D and J gene segments, CDR3 sequences were aligned to IMGT reference sequences. For a sequence to be retained, at least a six-nucleotide match to both a V gene segment and a J gene segment was required. A rearrangement counted as productive if the CDR3 had no stop codons and remained in frame with V and J, and every other rearrangement counted as non-productive. CDR3 was defined according to IMGT convention as the region running from the second conserved V-encoded cysteine to the conserved J-encoded phenylalanine. The earlier analysis of about 500 of the donors excluded sequences that lacked an unambiguous match to a single V gene segment. An earlier analysis of fewer than 650 of the donors classified V segments as functional when productive rearrangements were above 56.7% and as segregating when the standard deviation between donors was above 5%. To diagnose cytomegalovirus status from the catalog of TCR beta chain sequences, a statistical classification framework was built. In a later analysis, TCR nucleotide sequences were compared against IMGT/GENE-DB human TR gene sequences so that V and J genes could be assigned. In a later analysis, CDR3 sequences and most-parsimonious VDJ recombination scenarios were assigned using the TCRdist pipeline. In a later analysis, each TCR beta chain was defined by its CDR3 amino acid sequence together with its V-gene family, and reads without a unique V-gene family were excluded. To address suspected cross-contamination and a sequencing artifact, a later analysis removed around 600 highly shared, low-generation-probability nucleotide sequences. In a later analysis, a clonal expansion index was calculated for each public chain from normalized within-repertoire ranks of inferred template counts. A later analysis computed generation probabilities with a VDJ recombination model fitted to out-of-frame rearrangements, and checked the results against IGoR. A later analysis scored TCR-TCR, TCR-HLA and TCR-CMV co-occurrence with hypergeometric tests, applying a repertoire-size bias correction to TCR pairs. To estimate false discovery rates, a later analysis permuted the HLA or CMV assignments 20 times. A later analysis grouped co-occurring TCRs with DBSCAN, adding TCRdist sequence similarity when clustering within HLA-allele-positive subsets. Co-occurrence clustering excluded repertoires with fewer than 30,000 or more than 120,000 public chains, plus five with anomalous nucleotide sharing. TCRdb took over this immuneACCESS table, retaining in-frame rearrangements with V and J assigned. Such tables are incomplete; in checked studies, under half of the missing clones stem from an unresolved V gene, and the remainder is unexplained. That table gives V, J and clone size, and the DNA gave D and trimming. The sample table records some 200,000 clones; approximately 84% of these occur just once. 0.58% of the sample is in the top ten clones.

In this chain, TRBV20-1 is recombined with TRBJ2-5; there is no confident call for the D gene. The specimen sequenced was PBMCs. This sequence was found in a woman aged 40 to 50 in good health and CMV-seronegative. The DNA reads TGCAGTGCTAGCGAAGAGACCCAGTACTTC. The resulting protein is CSASEETQYF.